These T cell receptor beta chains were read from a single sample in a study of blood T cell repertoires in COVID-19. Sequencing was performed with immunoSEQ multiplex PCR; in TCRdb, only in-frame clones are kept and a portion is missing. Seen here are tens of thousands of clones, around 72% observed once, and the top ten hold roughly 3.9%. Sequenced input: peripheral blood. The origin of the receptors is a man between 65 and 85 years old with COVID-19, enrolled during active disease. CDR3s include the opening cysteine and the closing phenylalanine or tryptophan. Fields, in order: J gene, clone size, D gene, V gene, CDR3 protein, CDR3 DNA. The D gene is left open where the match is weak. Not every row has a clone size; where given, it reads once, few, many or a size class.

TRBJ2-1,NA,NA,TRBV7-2,CASKQSGSSYNEQFF,TGTGCCAGCAAACAAAGCGGAAGCTCCTACAATGAGCAGTTCTTC
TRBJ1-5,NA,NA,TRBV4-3,CASSLSSTGIDSRYQPQHF,TGCGCCAGCAGCCTAAGTTCAACCGGTATCGACAGCCGTTATCAGCCCCAGCATTTT
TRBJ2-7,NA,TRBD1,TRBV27,CASSRQGASYEQYF,TGTGCCAGCAGTAGACAGGGGGCCTCCTACGAGCAGTACTTC
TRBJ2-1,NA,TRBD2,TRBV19,CASRIIAGGPNNEQFF,TGTGCCAGCAGGATAATAGCGGGAGGGCCAAACAATGAGCAGTTCTTC
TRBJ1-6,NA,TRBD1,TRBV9,CASSPRQGGNSPLHF,TGTGCCAGCAGCCCGCGACAGGGTGGTAATTCACCCCTCCACTTT
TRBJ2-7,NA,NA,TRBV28,CASSSPPLAVYEQYF,TGTGCCAGCAGTTCTCCCCCACTAGCAGTCTACGAGCAGTACTTC
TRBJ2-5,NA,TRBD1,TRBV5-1,CASSWGTGGGETQYF,TGCGCCAGCAGCTGGGGGACAGGGGGCGGCGAGACCCAGTACTTC
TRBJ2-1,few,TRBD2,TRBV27,CASSLSGGRAYNEQFF,TGTGCCAGCAGTTTATCGGGCGGGAGGGCATACAATGAGCAGTTCTTC
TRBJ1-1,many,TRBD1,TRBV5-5,CASSLGSGTGRTEAFF,TGTGCCAGCAGCTTAGGGTCCGGGACAGGGAGGACTGAAGCTTTCTTT
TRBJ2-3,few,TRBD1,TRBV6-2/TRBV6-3,CASSLGTVRADTQYF,TGTGCCAGCAGTTTGGGGACAGTACGGGCAGATACGCAGTATTTT
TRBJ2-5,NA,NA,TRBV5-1,CASSTFGLEETQYF,TGCGCCAGCAGCACCTTCGGACTCGAAGAGACCCAGTACTTC
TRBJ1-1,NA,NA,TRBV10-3,CAISGGGAEAFF,TGTGCCATCAGTGGGGGAGGGGCTGAAGCTTTCTTT
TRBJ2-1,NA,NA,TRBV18,CASSPFVSGDNEQFF,TGTGCCAGCTCACCCTTTGTTTCCGGGGACAATGAGCAGTTCTTC
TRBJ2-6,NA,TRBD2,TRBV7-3,CASSPTGGRTSGANVLTF,TGTGCCAGCAGCCCCACGGGGGGGCGTACGTCTGGGGCCAACGTCCTGACTTTC
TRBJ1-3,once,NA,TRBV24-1,CATSDQRDNSGNTIYF,TGTGCCACCAGTGACCAACGGGACAACTCTGGAAACACCATATATTTT
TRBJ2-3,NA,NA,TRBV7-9,CASSPWQGTDTQYF,TGTGCCAGCAGCCCCTGGCAGGGCACAGATACGCAGTATTTT
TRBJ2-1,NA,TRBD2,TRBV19,CASSSGTRVNEQFF,TGTGCCAGTAGTTCTGGGACTAGGGTGAATGAGCAGTTCTTC
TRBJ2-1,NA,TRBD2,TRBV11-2,CASSFASGRLDEQFF,TGTGCCAGCAGCTTTGCTAGCGGGAGACTCGATGAGCAGTTCTTC
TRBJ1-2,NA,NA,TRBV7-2,CASRAGWGPSYGYTF,TGTGCCAGCCGGGCAGGATGGGGGCCGTCCTATGGCTACACCTTC
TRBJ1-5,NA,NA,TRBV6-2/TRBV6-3,CASSYTGIPQHF,TGTGCCAGCAGTTACACAGGGATCCCCCAGCATTTT
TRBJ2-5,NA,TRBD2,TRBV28,CASSLVQGLAGQETQYF,TGTGCCAGCAGTTTAGTCCAAGGGCTAGCGGGCCAAGAGACCCAGTACTTC
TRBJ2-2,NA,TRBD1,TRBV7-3,CASSLTGTDTGELFF,TGTGCCAGCAGCTTAACCGGGACAGACACCGGGGAGCTGTTTTTT
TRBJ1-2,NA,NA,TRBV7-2,CASSFGYGNYGYTF,TGTGCCAGCAGCTTCGGGTACGGGAACTATGGCTACACCTTC
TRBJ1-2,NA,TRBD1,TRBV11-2,CASSFSPGQGNYGYTF,TGTGCCAGCAGCTTTTCTCCGGGACAGGGGAACTATGGCTACACCTTC
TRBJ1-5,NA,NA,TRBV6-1,CASSEERRVGHGNQPQHF,TGTGCCAGCAGTGAAGAACGCAGGGTTGGTCATGGCAATCAGCCCCAGCATTTT
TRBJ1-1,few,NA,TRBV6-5,CASSYSGRVNTEAFF,TGTGCCAGCAGTTACTCAGGCAGGGTGAACACTGAAGCTTTCTTT
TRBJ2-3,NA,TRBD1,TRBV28,CASRGQLTDTQYF,TGTGCCAGCAGGGGACAGCTCACAGATACGCAGTATTTT
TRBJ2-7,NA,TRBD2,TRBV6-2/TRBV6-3,CASSSGTSGDYEQYF,TGTGCCAGCAGTAGCGGGACTAGCGGAGACTACGAGCAGTACTTC
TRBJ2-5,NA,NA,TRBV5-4,CASSPTRRDGITQYF,TGTGCCAGCAGCCCGACGCGCAGGGATGGTATCACCCAGTACTTC
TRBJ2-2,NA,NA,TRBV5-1,CASSLVETNTGELFF,TGCGCCAGCAGCTTGGTAGAGACGAACACCGGGGAGCTGTTTTTT
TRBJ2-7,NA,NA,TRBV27,CASSFSRSRGSYEQYF,TGTGCCAGCAGTTTCTCGAGGTCCCGAGGCTCCTACGAGCAGTACTTC
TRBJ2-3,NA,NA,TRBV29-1,CSVEGGDSTDTQYF,TGCAGCGTTGAAGGGGGCGACAGCACAGATACGCAGTATTTT
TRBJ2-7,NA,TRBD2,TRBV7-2,CASSRPSGSDEQYF,TGTGCCAGCAGTCGTCCAAGCGGGAGCGACGAGCAGTACTTC
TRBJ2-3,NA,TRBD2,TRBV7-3,CASSLKGLAGGNPTDTQYF,TGTGCCAGCAGCTTAAAGGGACTAGCGGGAGGGAACCCTACAGATACGCAGTATTTT